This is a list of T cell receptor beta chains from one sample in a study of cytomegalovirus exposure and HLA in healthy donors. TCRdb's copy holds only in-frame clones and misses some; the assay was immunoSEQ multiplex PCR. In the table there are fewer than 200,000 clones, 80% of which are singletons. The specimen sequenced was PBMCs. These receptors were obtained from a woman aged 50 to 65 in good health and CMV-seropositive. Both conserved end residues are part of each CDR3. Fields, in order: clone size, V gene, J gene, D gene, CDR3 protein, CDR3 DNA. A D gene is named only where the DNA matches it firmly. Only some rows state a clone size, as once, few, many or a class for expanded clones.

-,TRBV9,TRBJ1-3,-,CASSSSLSWNTIYF,TGTGCCAGCAGCTCTAGCTTAAGTTGGAACACCATATATTTT
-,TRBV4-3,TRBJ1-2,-,CASSQDLSDYGYTF,TGCGCCAGCAGCCAAGATCTCTCGGACTATGGCTACACCTTC
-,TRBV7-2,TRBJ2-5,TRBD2,CASSLVPSGRETQYF,TGTGCCAGCAGCTTAGTTCCTAGCGGGCGGGAGACCCAGTACTTC
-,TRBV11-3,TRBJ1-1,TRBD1,CASSLEAGGPAFF,TGTGCCAGCAGCTTAGAGGCAGGGGGCCCAGCTTTCTTT
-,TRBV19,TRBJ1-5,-,CASSTYTGNQPQHF,TGTGCCAGTAGTACTTACACGGGGAATCAGCCCCAGCATTTT
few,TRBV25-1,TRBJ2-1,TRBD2,CASSEWAGTTDNEQFF,TGTGCCAGCAGTGAATGGGCCGGGACTACTGACAATGAGCAGTTCTTC
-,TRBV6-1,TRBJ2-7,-,CASSAKYETAYEQYF,TGTGCCAGCAGTGCCAAATACGAGACAGCCTACGAGCAGTACTTC
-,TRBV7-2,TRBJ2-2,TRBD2,CASSVGASGTGELFF,TGTGCCAGCAGCGTAGGGGCTAGCGGTACCGGGGAGCTGTTTTTT
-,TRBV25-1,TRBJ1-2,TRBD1,CASSEGVQGGHGYTF,TGTGCCAGCAGTGAAGGGGTACAGGGGGGCCATGGCTACACCTTC
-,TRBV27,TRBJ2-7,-,CASSLKSFRQGGYEQYF,TGTGCCAGCAGTTTAAAGAGTTTCCGACAAGGGGGCTACGAGCAGTACTTC
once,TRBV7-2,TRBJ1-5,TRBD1,CASSLRHPRAGGVGAQHF,TGTGCCAGCAGCTTACGACATCCGAGGGCAGGGGGCGTCGGGGCCCAGCATTTT
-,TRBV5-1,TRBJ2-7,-,CASSISYEQYF,TGCGCCAGCTCCATCTCCTACGAGCAGTACTTC
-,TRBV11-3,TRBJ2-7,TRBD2,CASSSSGSYEQYF,TGTGCCAGCAGCTCTAGCGGCTCCTACGAGCAGTACTTC
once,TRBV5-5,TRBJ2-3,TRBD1,CASSGGTGIPSTDTQYF,TGTGCCAGCAGCGGCGGGACAGGCATTCCTAGCACAGATACGCAGTATTTT
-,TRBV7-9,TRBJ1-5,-,CASSLDSYSNQPQHF,TGTGCCAGCAGCTTAGACAGCTATAGCAATCAGCCCCAGCATTTT
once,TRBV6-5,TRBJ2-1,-,CASSYSGYEQFF,TGTGCCAGCAGTTACTCGGGCTATGAGCAGTTCTTC
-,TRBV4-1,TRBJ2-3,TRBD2,CASSQDRLAGGRDTDTQYF,TGCGCCAGCAGCCAAGATAGGCTAGCGGGCGGACGGGACACAGATACGCAGTATTTT
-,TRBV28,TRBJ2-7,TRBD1,CASLRLGQGYEQYF,TGTGCCAGCCTCCGCCTGGGACAGGGGTACGAGCAGTACTTC
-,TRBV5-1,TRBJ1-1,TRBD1,CASSTPGQGFYPEAFF,TGCGCCAGCAGCACCCCGGGACAGGGTTTTTATCCTGAAGCTTTCTTT
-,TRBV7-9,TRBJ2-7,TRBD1,CASSPGQPYEQYF,TGTGCCAGCAGCCCGGGACAGCCCTACGAGCAGTACTTC
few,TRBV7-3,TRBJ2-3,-,CASSFLGGTDTQYF,TGTGCCAGCAGCTTCCTCGGGGGCACAGATACGCAGTATTTT
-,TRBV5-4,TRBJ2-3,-,CASSLGLVTDTQYF,TGTGCCAGCAGCTTGGGACTAGTCACAGATACGCAGTATTTT
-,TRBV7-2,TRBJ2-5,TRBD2,CASSPRDLLAGGTQYF,TGTGCCAGCAGCCCCCGGGACCTACTAGCGGGGGGGACCCAGTACTTC
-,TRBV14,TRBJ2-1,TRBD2,CASDSAGGRMMINEQFF,TGTGCCAGCGACTCAGCGGGGGGGCGAATGATGATCAATGAGCAGTTCTTC
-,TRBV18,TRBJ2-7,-,CASSPGAGYYEQYF,TGTGCCAGCTCACCAGGGGCAGGATACTACGAGCAGTACTTC
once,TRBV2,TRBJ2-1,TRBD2,CASYRPLTGTSSDLGQFF,TGTGCCAGTTATCGTCCCCTAACCGGGACTAGCAGCGACTTAGGGCAGTTCTTC
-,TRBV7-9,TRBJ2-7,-,CASSLVNPGRASYEQYF,TGTGCCAGCAGCTTAGTGAATCCAGGGCGCGCCTCCTACGAGCAGTACTTC
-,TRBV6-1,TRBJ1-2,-,CASSYRTGPYGYTF,TGTGCCAGCAGTTATCGAACAGGCCCCTATGGCTACACCTTC
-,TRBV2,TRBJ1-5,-,CASSYLPFDRTMNQPQHF,TGTGCCAGCAGCTATCTACCATTCGACAGGACAATGAATCAGCCCCAGCATTTT
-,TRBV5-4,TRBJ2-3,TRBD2,CASSLPPSGDRTDTQYF,TGTGCCAGCAGCCTGCCGCCTAGCGGGGACCGCACAGATACGCAGTATTTT
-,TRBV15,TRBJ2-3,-,CATSRVRGGFLENTQYF,TGTGCCACCAGCAGAGTGCGGGGTGGTTTTTTAGAGAATACGCAGTATTTT
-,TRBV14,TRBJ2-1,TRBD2,CASSPVGRGNEQFF,TGTGCCAGCAGCCCCGTAGGGAGGGGAAATGAGCAGTTCTTC
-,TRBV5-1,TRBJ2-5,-,CASSLGARQETQYF,TGCGCCAGCAGCTTGGGCGCTAGACAAGAGACCCAGTACTTC
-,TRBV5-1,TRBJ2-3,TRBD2,CASSLEGLALDTQYF,TGCGCCAGCAGCTTGGAGGGACTAGCGTTAGATACGCAGTATTTT
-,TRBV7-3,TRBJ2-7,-,CASSPGTGYGEQYF,TGTGCCAGCAGCCCCGGGACTGGATACGGCGAGCAGTACTTC